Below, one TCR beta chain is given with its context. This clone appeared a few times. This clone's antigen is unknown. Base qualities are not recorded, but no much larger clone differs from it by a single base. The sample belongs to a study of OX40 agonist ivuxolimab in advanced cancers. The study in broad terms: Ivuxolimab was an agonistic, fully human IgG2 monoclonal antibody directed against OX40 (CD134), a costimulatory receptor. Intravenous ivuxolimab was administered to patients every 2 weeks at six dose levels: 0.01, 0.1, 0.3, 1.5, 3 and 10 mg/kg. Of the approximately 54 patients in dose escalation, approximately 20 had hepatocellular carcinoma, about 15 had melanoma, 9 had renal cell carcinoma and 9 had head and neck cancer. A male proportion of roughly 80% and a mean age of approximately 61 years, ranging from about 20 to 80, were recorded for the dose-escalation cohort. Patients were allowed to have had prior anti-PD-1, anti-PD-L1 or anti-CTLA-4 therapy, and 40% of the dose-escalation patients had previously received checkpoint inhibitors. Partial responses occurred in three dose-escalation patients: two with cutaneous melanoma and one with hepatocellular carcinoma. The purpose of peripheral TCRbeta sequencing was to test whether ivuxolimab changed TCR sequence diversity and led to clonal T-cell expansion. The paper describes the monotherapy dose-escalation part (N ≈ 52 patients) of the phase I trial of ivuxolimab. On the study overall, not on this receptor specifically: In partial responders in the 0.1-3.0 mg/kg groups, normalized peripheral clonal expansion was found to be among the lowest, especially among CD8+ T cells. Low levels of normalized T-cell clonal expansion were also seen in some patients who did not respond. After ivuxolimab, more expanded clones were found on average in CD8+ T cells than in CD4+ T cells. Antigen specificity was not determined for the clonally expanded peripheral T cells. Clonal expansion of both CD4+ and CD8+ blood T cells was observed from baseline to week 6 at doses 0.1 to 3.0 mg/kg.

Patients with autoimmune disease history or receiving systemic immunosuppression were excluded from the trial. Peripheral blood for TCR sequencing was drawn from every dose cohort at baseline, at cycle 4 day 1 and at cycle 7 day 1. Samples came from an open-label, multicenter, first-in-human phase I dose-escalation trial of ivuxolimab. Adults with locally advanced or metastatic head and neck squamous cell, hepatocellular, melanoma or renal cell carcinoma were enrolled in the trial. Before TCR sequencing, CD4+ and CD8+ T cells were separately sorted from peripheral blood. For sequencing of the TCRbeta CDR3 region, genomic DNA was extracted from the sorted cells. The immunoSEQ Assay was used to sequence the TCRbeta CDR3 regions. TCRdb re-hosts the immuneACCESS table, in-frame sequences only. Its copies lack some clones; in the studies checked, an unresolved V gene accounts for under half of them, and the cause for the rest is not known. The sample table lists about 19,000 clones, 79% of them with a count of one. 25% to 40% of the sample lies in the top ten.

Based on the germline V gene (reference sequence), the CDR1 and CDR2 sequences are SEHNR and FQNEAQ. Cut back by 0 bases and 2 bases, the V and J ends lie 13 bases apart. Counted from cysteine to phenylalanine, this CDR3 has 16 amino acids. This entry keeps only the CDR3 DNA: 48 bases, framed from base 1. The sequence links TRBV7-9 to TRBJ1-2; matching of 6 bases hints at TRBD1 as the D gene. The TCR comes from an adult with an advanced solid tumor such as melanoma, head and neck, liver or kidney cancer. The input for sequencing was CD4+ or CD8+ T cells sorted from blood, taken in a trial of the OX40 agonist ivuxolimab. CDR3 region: CASSLAYTGRNYGYTF. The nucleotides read TGTGCCAGCAGCTTAGCGTACACAGGGCGAAACTATGGCTACACCTTC.